This T cell receptor (beta chain) was sequenced in a study of control samples from healthy donors and cancer patients. The CDR3 length is 11 residues. Trimming pared 2 bases from V and 8 bases from J, leaving 4 bases between. Produced via immunoSEQ multiplex PCR; TCRdb's table is partial and in-frame only. The profile shows about 130,000 clones, 85% to 95% of them singletons. The V gene is TRBV12-3 or TRBV12-4, the J gene TRBJ2-1; D remains ambiguous. The sequence was collected from a man between 50 and 59 years old with head and neck cancer. The specimen sequenced was PBMCs. CDR3 sequence reads: CASSLSDEQFF. CDR3 nucleotides: TGTGCCAGCAGTTTATCGGATGAGCAGTTCTTC.